The clone carrying this T cell receptor (beta chain) has a count of ten or more. Germline values: CDR1 SGHTA, CDR2 FQGTGA. The V and J ends lost 5 bases and 7 bases, in that order; junction bases with no gene match: 6. This CDR3 is 13 amino acids long. This sample was included in a study of metastatic and nonmetastatic thyroid tumors. Through MiXCR, TCRdb re-clonotyped the PCR reads. The table records about 35,000 clones, more than 15% of them present only once. Each patient went into thyroid surgery without having received any treatment. This chain links TRBV7-3 with TRBJ1-2; 8 positions match TRBD1. This TCR came from a female donor with papillary thyroid cancer or a benign thyroid nodule (not recorded which). Some clones in this sample may be carry-over from other donors' samples. Material for sequencing was blood. The CDR3, as DNA: TGTGCCAGCAGCCCCGACAGGGGCTCTGGCTACACCTTC. This sequence encodes CASSPDRGSGYTF.